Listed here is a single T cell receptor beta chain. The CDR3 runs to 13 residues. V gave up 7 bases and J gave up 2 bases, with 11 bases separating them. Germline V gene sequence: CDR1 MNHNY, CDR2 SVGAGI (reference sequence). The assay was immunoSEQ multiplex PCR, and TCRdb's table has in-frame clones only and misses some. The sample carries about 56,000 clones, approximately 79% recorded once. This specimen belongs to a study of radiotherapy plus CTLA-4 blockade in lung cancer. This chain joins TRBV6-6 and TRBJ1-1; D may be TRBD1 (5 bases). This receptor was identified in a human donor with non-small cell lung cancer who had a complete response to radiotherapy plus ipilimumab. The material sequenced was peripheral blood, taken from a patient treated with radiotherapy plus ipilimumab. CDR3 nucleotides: TGTGCCAGCACCCGGGGGGGAAACACTGAAGCTTTCTTT. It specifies CASTRGGNTEAFF.